This passage covers 22 T cell receptor beta chains from one sample sequenced in a study of blood T cell repertoires in COVID-19. The method was immunoSEQ multiplex PCR; TCRdb's version includes in-frame clones alone and lacks a portion of them. This table has over 85,000 clones, 70% to 80% appearing once. Sequenced: peripheral blood. These receptors originate from a woman aged 55-69 years with acute or convalescent COVID-19.

This clone was observed a few times. The chain uses TRBV5-4 and TRBJ2-2; weak D call: TRBD2 (5 bases). The germline V gene encodes CDR1 SGHNT and CDR2 YYREEE (reference sequence). The ends were cut back, 0 bases at V and 4 bases at J, with 10 bases in the middle. This CDR3 has 15 amino acids. CDR3 residues: CASSLALGSTGELFF. The DNA of the CDR3 is TGTGCCAGCAGCTTGGCCCTGGGGAGCACCGGGGAGCTGTTTTTT. The full variable domain, rest sourced from reference TRBV5-4 and TRBJ2-2, is ETGVTQSPTHLIKTRGQQVTLRCSSQSGHNTVSWYQQALGQGPQFIFQYYREEENGRGNFPPRFSGLQFPNYSSELNVNALELDDSALYLCASSLALGSTGELFFGEGSRLTVL.

V usage is TRBV5-8 and J usage is TRBJ2-7; TRBD1 matches 9 bases. The CDR3 runs 14 residues. J gave up 4 bases and V 7 bases, and 9 bases lay outside the gene matches. Germline CDR1 reads SGHTS; CDR2 reads YDEGEE. In nucleotides, the CDR3 is TGTGCCAGCTCTACGGGACAGGGTTCTTACGAGCAGTACTTC. Translated: CASSTGQGSYEQYF.

V is TRBV2 and J is TRBJ1-2; D gene uncertain. With 3 bases removed from V and 4 bases from J, the gap between germline ends came to 6 bases. This CDR3 is built from 12 residues. Germline assignment: CDR1 SNHLY and CDR2 FYNNEI. The chain's CDR3 is CASSDNSYGYTF. The CDR3, as DNA: TGTGCCAGCAGTGATAACAGCTATGGCTACACCTTC. Full variable domain (remainder filled in from reference TRBV2 and TRBJ1-2): EPEVTQTPSHQVTQMGQEVILRCVPISNHLYFYWYRQILGQKVEFLVSFYNNEISEKSEIFDDQFSVERPDGSNFTLKIRSTKLEDSAMYFCASSDNSYGYTFGSGTRLTVV.

The chain combines TRBV6-5 with TRBJ2-2; D perhaps matches TRBD2 (5 bases). The CDR3 loop spans 13 amino acids. The V gene lost 10 bases and the J gene lost 5 bases, with 14 bases spanning the gap. The germline gives CDR1 MNHEY, CDR2 SVGAGI. The CDR3 sequence: CATTLDSTGELFF. CDR3 nucleotide sequence: TGTGCCACCACACTAGATTCGACCGGGGAGCTGTTTTTT.

This chain uses TRBV5-1 with TRBJ2-2; 11 positions match TRBD1. Germline V lookup: CDR1 SGHRS, CDR2 YFSETQ. This CDR3 spans 17 amino acids. Germline trimming cut 4 bases from V and 4 bases from J; bases unmatched to any gene: 9. CDR3 nucleotide sequence: TGCGCCAGCAGCGAGGGTCCCGGGACAGGGGGCACCGGGGAGCTGTTTTTT. Translation: CASSEGPGTGGTGELFF.

The V gene is TRBV29-1, the J gene TRBJ2-5; 7 bases agree with TRBD1. This CDR3 spans 15 amino acids. CDR1 is SQVTM, CDR2 ANQGSEA, per germline. V was pared by 4 bases and J by 4 bases, with 12 bases of the junction left unmatched. The CDR3 region is CSVGPHDRAGETQYF. In DNA, the CDR3 is TGCAGCGTTGGGCCGCACGACAGGGCAGGAGAGACCCAGTACTTC. Full variable domain (remainder filled in from reference TRBV29-1 and TRBJ2-5): SAVISQKPSRDICQRGTSLTIQCQVDSQVTMMFWYRQQPGQSLTLIATANQGSEATYESGFVIDKFPISRPNLTFSTLTVSNMSPEDSSIYLCSVGPHDRAGETQYFGPGTRLLVL.

This clone was recorded a few times. The chain uses TRBV30 and TRBJ1-6; D ambiguous. Germline CDR1 reads GTSNPN; CDR2 reads SVGIG (reference sequence). The V gene lost 3 bases and the J gene lost 6 bases, with 3 bases spanning the gap. The CDR3 contains 11 residues. The CDR3 nucleotides read TGTGCCTGGAGCTTTAATTCACCCCTCCACTTT. It is translated as CAWSFNSPLHF. Supplemented by reference TRBV30 and TRBJ1-6, the full variable domain reads SQTIHQWPATLVQPVGSPLSLECTVEGTSNPNLYWYRQAAGRGLQLLFYSVGIGQISSEVPQNLSASRPQDRQFILSSKKLLLSDSGFYLCAWSFNSPLHFGNGTRLTVT.

The chain links TRBV3-1 (or the pseudogene TRBV3-2) to TRBJ1-5, with no clear D. Germline CDR1 LGHDT, CDR2 YNNKEL (reference sequence). Trimming stripped 3 bases from V and 1 base from J, with 10 bases between. The CDR3 is made up of 15 amino acids. The CDR3 spells CASSQQAGSNQPQHF. The CDR3 DNA reads TGTGCCAGCAGCCAGCAGGCAGGCAGCAATCAGCCCCAGCATTTT.

The chain has TRBV3-1 (or the pseudogene TRBV3-2) and TRBJ2-1; the match to TRBD2 covers 12 bases. The CDR3 has 15 amino acids. Per germline, CDR1 LGHDT and CDR2 YNNKEL (reference sequence). With V trimmed by 5 bases and J by 6 bases, 5 bases remained unmatched. In DNA, the CDR3 is TGTGCCAGCAGCTACGGACTAGCGGGGCCCAATGAGCAGTTCTTC. Protein sequence: CASSYGLAGPNEQFF.

This chain connects TRBV18 to TRBJ2-1; 10 nucleotides agree with TRBD1. The CDR3 length is 13 residues. CDR1 and CDR2 from the germline V gene are KGHSH and LQKENI. Unmatched junction bases numbered 0, after V lost 3 bases and J lost 7 bases. This CDR3 is CASSPGQGNEQFF. The CDR3 DNA reads TGTGCCAGCTCACCGGGACAGGGGAATGAGCAGTTCTTC.

The V and J genes are TRBV6-5 and TRBJ1-2; possible D gene TRBD1, 6 bases. Germline values: CDR1 MNHEY, CDR2 SVGAGI. The CDR3 consists of 15 residues. Trimming cost V 6 bases and J 8 bases, with 22 bases left between them. The CDR3 here is CASRSVATGSGGYTF. CDR3 DNA sequence: TGTGCCAGCAGGAGCGTCGCAACAGGGTCTGGCGGCTACACCTTC.

The chain joins TRBV5-1 to TRBJ2-5, with D possibly TRBD2 on 5 matching bases. This CDR3 has 12 amino acids. With 4 bases removed from V and 5 bases from J, the gap between germline ends came to 9 bases. CDR1 and CDR2 from the germline V gene are SGHRS and YFSETQ. The chain's CDR3 is CASSPGGETQYF. CDR3 DNA sequence: TGCGCCAGCAGCCCTGGCGGGGAGACCCAGTACTTC. The whole variable domain, filled in from reference TRBV5-1 and TRBJ2-5, reads KAGVTQTPRYLIKTRGQQVTLSCSPISGHRSVSWYQQTPGQGLQFLFEYFSETQRNKGNFPGRFSGRQFSNSRSEMNVSTLELGDSALYLCASSPGGETQYFGPGTRLLVL.

This clone was seen only once. Within the sample, other DNA sequences also encode this same CDR3. The genes are TRBV3-1 (or the pseudogene TRBV3-2) and TRBJ1-3, with unresolved D. V was pared by 0 bases and J by 0 bases, with 6 bases between. CDR1 is LGHDT and CDR2 is YNNKEL in the germline V gene (reference sequence). The CDR3 length is 15 residues. For the CDR3, the DNA is TGTGCCAGCAGCCAAGAGGGGAGCTCTGGAAACACCATATATTTT. It is translated as CASSQEGSSGNTIYF.

The chain joins TRBV10-1 to TRBJ2-7; TRBD1 matches 7 bases. V trimming: 2 bases; J trimming: 2 bases; junction bases outside the gene matches: 9. The germline CDR1 and CDR2 sequences are WNHNN and SYGVQD (reference sequence). This CDR3 region has 16 residues. This chain's CDR3 is CASSETTGPAAYEQYF. The CDR3, as DNA: TGCGCCAGCAGTGAGACGACAGGGCCCGCCGCCTACGAGCAGTACTTC.

A single count supports this clone. The chain links TRBV5-4 to TRBJ2-2; a weak D match, TRBD2 (7 bases). Trimming stripped 6 bases from V and 2 bases from J, with 17 bases between. From germline, CDR1 is SGHNT and CDR2 YYREEE (reference sequence). The CDR3 loop spans 16 amino acids. The DNA of the CDR3 is TGTGCCAGCACCGAGGGGGGGCTAGCCAACACCGGGGAGCTGTTTTTT. It encodes CASTEGGLANTGELFF.

This rearrangement joins TRBV6-5 to TRBJ2-7; maybe TRBD1 (5 bases). Trimming pared 4 bases from V and 5 bases from J, leaving 15 bases between. The CDR3 has 14 amino acids. CDR1 is MNHEY and CDR2 is SVGAGI in the germline V gene. CDR3 nucleotide sequence: TGTGCCAGCAGTTCGCCAGGGCTAAGGGACGAGCAGTACTTC. It specifies CASSSPGLRDEQYF.

The chain recombines TRBV9 with TRBJ2-1, with 8 bases fitting TRBD1. The CDR3 has 15 amino acids. V was pared by 4 bases and J by 2 bases, with 5 bases of the junction left unmatched. Germline CDR1 SGDLS, CDR2 YYNGEE. CDR3 region: CASSPGQGAYNEQFF. For the CDR3, the DNA is TGTGCCAGCAGCCCCGGACAGGGTGCCTACAATGAGCAGTTCTTC.

The chain combines TRBV29-1 with TRBJ2-2; 7 bases map to TRBD1. The CDR3 consists of 11 residues. Germline CDR1 SQVTM, CDR2 ANQGSEA. V lost 3 bases to trimming and J lost 13 bases; unmatched junction nucleotides: 5. CDR3 in amino acids: CSVDDRDGLFF. Written as DNA, the CDR3 is TGCAGCGTTGATGACAGGGACGGGCTGTTTTTT.

DNA for the CDR3: TGTGCCAGCAGTTCACAAACCCCAACCTATGGCTACACCTTC. It codes for CASSSQTPTYGYTF. This rearrangement joins TRBV28 to TRBJ1-2; D is undetermined. The CDR3 totals 14 residues. Trimming took off 4 bases at V and 4 bases at J, with 13 bases between the two ends. CDR1 is MDHEN, CDR2 SYDVKM, per germline.

The V and J genes are TRBV5-1 and TRBJ1-3, with unresolved D. CDR1 SGHRS and CDR2 YFSETQ come from the germline V gene. There are 14 residues in the CDR3. Between the trimmed V and J ends, which lost 3 bases and 0 bases, there was a span of 7 bases. CDR3 DNA: TGCGCCAGCAGCTCCACAACCTCTGGAAACACCATATATTTT. The encoded protein is CASSSTTSGNTIYF.

The chain has TRBV6-5 and TRBJ1-1; D is ambiguous. Germline values: CDR1 MNHEY, CDR2 SVGAGI. V lost 6 bases and J lost 1, with 15 bases in between. This CDR3 is 15 amino acids long. The CDR3 spells CASRTTGDPNTEAFF. The CDR3 DNA reads as TGTGCCAGCAGGACGACGGGTGATCCGAACACTGAAGCTTTCTTT.

The chain recombines TRBV19 with TRBJ2-2; 9 nucleotides align to TRBD2. This CDR3 region has 17 residues. Germline assignment: CDR1 LNHDA and CDR2 SQIVND (reference sequence). With 5 bases clipped from V and 3 bases from J, the junction kept 10 bases outside the gene matches. The CDR3 reads CASSSRVAGVHTGELFF. CDR3 DNA: TGTGCCAGTAGTTCACGGGTAGCGGGGGTACACACCGGGGAGCTGTTTTTT.